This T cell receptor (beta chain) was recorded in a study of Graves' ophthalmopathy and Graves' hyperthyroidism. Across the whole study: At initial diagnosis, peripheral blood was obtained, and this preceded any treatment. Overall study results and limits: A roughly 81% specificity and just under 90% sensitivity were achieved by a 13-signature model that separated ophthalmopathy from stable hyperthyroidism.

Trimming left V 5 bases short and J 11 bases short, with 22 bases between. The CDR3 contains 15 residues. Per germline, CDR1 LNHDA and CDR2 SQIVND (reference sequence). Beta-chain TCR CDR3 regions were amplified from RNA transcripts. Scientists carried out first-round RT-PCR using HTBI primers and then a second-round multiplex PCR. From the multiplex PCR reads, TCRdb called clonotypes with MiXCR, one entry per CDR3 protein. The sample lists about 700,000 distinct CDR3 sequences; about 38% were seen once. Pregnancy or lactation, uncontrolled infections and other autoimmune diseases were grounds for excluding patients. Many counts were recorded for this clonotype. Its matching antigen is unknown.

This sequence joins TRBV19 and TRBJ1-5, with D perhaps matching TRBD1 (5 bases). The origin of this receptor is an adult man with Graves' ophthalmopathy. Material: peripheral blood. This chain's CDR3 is CASSDPGQALGAQHF. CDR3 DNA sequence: TGTGCCAGTAGTGACCCGGGGCAGGCCCTAGGGGCCCAGCATTTT.